This entry features one T cell receptor (beta chain) sequence. The antigen remains undetermined. The data originate from a study of shared clonotypes between healthy human individuals. Method: immunoSEQ multiplex PCR; TCRdb's copy keeps in-frame clones and lacks some. Among 2 million to 3 million clones, 85% to 95% were seen once, and the ten largest hold roughly 0.14%. CD4+ cells were split into CD45RA+ naive and CD45RA-negative memory subsets. Points from the study as a whole: Generally, estimated richness proved larger in naive subsets than it did in memory subsets.

The germline CDR1 and CDR2 sequences are SGHTA and FQGNSA. The CDR3 has 16 amino acids. Trimming at V came to 1 base and at J to 5 bases, leaving 9 bases not matched to a gene. This receptor was taken from a man aged 18 to 29 in good health. The chain joins TRBV7-2 to TRBJ2-7, with 9 bases fitting TRBD2. Material: naive CD4+ T cells sorted from blood. Stated subset: CD45RA+ positively selected. CDR3 residues: CASSLGAGGIHHEQYF. The CDR3 coding sequence is TGTGCCAGCAGCTTAGGGGCGGGAGGGATCCATCACGAGCAGTACTTC. The variable domain in full, with the rest retrieved from reference TRBV7-2 and TRBJ2-7, is GAGVSQSPSNKVTEKGKDVELRCDPISGHTALYWYRQSLGQGLEFLIYFQGNSAPDKSGLPSDRFSAERTGGSVSTLTIQRTQQEDSAVYLCASSLGAGGIHHEQYFGPGTRLTVT.